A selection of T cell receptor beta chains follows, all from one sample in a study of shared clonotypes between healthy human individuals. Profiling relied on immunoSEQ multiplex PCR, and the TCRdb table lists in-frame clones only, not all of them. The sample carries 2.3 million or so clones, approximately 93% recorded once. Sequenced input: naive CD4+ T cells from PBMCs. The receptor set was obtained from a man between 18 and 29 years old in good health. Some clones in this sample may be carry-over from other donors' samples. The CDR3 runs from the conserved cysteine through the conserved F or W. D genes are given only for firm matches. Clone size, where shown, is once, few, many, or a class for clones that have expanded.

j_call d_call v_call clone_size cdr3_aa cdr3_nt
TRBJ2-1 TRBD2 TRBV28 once CASSSGTSGRARNEQFF TGTGCCAGCAGTTCCGGAACTAGCGGGAGGGCCCGTAATGAGCAGTTCTTC
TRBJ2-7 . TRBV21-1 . CASRDAGGPTADIYEQYF TGTGCCAGCAGAGATGCGGGAGGGCCCACCGCAGATATCTACGAGCAGTACTTC
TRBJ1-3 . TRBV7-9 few CASSLAGNTIYF TGTGCCAGCAGCTTAGCTGGAAACACCATATATTTT
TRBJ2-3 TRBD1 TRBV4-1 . CASSRSVLGTAQDTQYF TGCGCCAGCAGCCGATCAGTACTCGGGACAGCCCAGGATACGCAGTATTTT
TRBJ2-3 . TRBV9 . CASSVVARDTQYF TGTGCCAGCAGCGTAGTGGCGAGAGATACGCAGTATTTT
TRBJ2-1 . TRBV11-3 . CASSLLGSEQFF TGTGCCAGCAGCTTATTGGGTTCGGAGCAGTTCTTC
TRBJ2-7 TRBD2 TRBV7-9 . CASSFGLAGSRSSYEQYF TGTGCCAGCAGCTTTGGACTAGCGGGATCTAGAAGCTCCTACGAGCAGTACTTC
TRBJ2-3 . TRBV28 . CASSTGTRDTQYF TGTGCCAGCAGTACGGGGACCAGAGATACGCAGTATTTT
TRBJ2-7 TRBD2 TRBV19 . CASSHGRARGEQYF TGTGCCAGTAGTCACGGGAGGGCCCGGGGTGAGCAGTACTTC
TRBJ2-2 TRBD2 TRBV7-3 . CASSLKLAGVAGELFF TGTGCCAGCAGCTTAAAACTAGCGGGAGTGGCCGGGGAGCTGTTTTTT
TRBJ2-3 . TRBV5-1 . CASSYGVTDTQYF TGCGCCAGCAGCTACGGGGTAACAGATACGCAGTATTTT
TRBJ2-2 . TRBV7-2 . CASSHGLTGELFF TGTGCCAGCAGCCATGGGCTCACCGGGGAGCTGTTTTTT
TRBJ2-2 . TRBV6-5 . CASSQLGGTGELFF TGTGCCAGCAGTCAACTAGGGGGCACCGGGGAGCTGTTTTTT
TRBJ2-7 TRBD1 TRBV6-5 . CASSPWGQGYEQYF TGTGCCAGCAGCCCATGGGGACAGGGCTACGAGCAGTACTTC
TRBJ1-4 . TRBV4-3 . CASSQRGETNEKLFF TGCGCCAGCAGCCAGAGGGGGGAAACTAATGAAAAACTGTTTTTT